These T cell receptor beta chains were read from a single sample in a study of shared clonotypes between healthy human individuals. Sequenced by immunoSEQ multiplex PCR; TCRdb stores in-frame clones only, minus some. Among 2.3 million or so clones, about 92% were seen once, and the ten largest hold 0.39%. The sequenced material came from naive CD4+ T cells from PBMCs. Source of these receptors: a man younger than 35 in good health. Some clones in this sample may be carry-over from other donors' samples. The CDR3 runs from the conserved cysteine through the conserved F or W. The order of the fields is V gene, clone size, J gene, D gene, CDR3 protein, CDR3 DNA. D genes are given only for firm matches. The size entry is marked missing in some rows and otherwise reads once, few, many or a size class.

TRBV7-9,NA,TRBJ2-1,NA,CASSLRLVDYEQFF,TGTGCCAGCAGCTTGAGACTAGTAGACTATGAGCAGTTCTTC
TRBV10-3,NA,TRBJ1-2,TRBD1,CAIMSRDREYGYTF,TGTGCCATCATGTCCCGGGACAGGGAGTATGGCTACACCTTC
TRBV7-9,NA,TRBJ2-1,TRBD1,CASSPQTDRGDNEQFF,TGTGCCAGCAGCCCCCAAACCGACAGGGGCGACAATGAGCAGTTCTTC
TRBV2,few,TRBJ1-2,NA,CASSEAWINSNYGYTF,TGTGCCAGCAGTGAGGCTTGGATCAATTCTAACTATGGCTACACCTTC
TRBV5-1,NA,TRBJ2-3,TRBD1,CASSSTPNQGAVDTQYF,TGCGCCAGCAGCTCTACCCCAAATCAGGGGGCTGTAGATACGCAGTATTTT
TRBV2,NA,TRBJ1-1,NA,CAPPWGGDLNTEAFF,TGTGCCCCCCCCTGGGGAGGGGACCTGAACACTGAAGCTTTCTTT
TRBV28,NA,TRBJ2-1,TRBD2,CASTLLGLAGEVEQFF,TGTGCCAGCACCCTCCTCGGACTAGCGGGAGAGGTTGAGCAGTTCTTC
TRBV7-8,NA,TRBJ2-1,NA,CASSEWRLAAGPSSYNEQFF,TGTGCCAGCAGCGAATGGCGGCTGGCGGCGGGCCCGAGCTCCTACAATGAGCAGTTCTTC
TRBV9,NA,TRBJ2-7,NA,CASSAPGGRDEQYF,TGTGCCAGCAGCGCGCCGGGGGGCAGGGACGAGCAGTACTTC
TRBV6-5,NA,TRBJ2-3,TRBD2,CASSYQRGTDTQYF,TGTGCCAGCAGTTATCAGCGGGGGACAGATACGCAGTATTTT
TRBV7-7,NA,TRBJ2-1,NA,CASSFGGSDNEQFF,TGTGCCAGCAGCTTCGGGGGATCGGACAATGAGCAGTTCTTC